This is a list of T cell receptor beta chains from one sample in a study of regulatory T cells in long-lasting Graves disease. MiXCR, applied by TCRdb to the multiplex PCR reads, yields one record per CDR3 protein. The profile shows about 620,000 distinct CDR3 sequences, around 15% of them singletons. This same sample was also part of a study on T cells in Graves' hyperthyroidism and ophthalmopathy.

This sample comprised peripheral blood mononuclear cells (PBMCs), obtained at new diagnosis, from a patient treated with antithyroid drugs. Every receptor here comes from a woman under 40 with Graves disease. CDR3s include the opening cysteine and the closing phenylalanine or tryptophan. The order of the fields is D gene, J gene, V gene, clone size, CDR3 length, CDR3 DNA, CDR3 protein. A D gene is named only where the DNA matches it firmly. Expanded clones get a size class; other rows say once, few or many, or leave the size out.

>NA|TRBJ2-3|TRBV2|NA|15
TGTGCCAGCAGTGAGACAACTTATAACACAGATACGCAGTATTTT
CASSETTYNTDTQYF
>NA|TRBJ1-1|TRBV20-1|many|13
TGCAGTGCTCTACCGCAGGTGAACACTGAAGCTTTCTTT
CSALPQVNTEAFF
>NA|TRBJ2-5|TRBV20-1|NA|15
TGCAGTGCTAGAGATATTGGCAGAAACCAAGAGACCCAGTACTTC
CSARDIGRNQETQYF
>NA|TRBJ1-4|TRBV7-2|NA|15
TGTGCCAGCAGCTCTCGCCGGGGGAATAATGAAAAACTGTTTTTT
CASSSRRGNNEKLFF
>NA|TRBJ2-7|TRBV3-1|many|12
TGTGCCAGCAGCCAAGTGCGAAACGAGCAGTACTTC
CASSQVRNEQYF
>NA|TRBJ2-7|TRBV7-8|many|14
TGTGCCAGCAGCTTAGAGGCGTCGATTGGGGAGCAGTACTTC
CASSLEASIGEQYF
>NA|TRBJ1-1|TRBV29-1|few|13
TGCAGCCCGAGGCGGGCCTCGAACACTGAAGCTTTCTTT
CSPRRASNTEAFF
>TRBD1|TRBJ2-7|TRBV6-1|many|16
TGTGCCAGCAGTGATCTTCCGGGACAGGGTTTTTACGAGCAGTACTTC
CASSDLPGQGFYEQYF
>TRBD1|TRBJ2-2|TRBV7-3|NA|14
TGTGCCAGCAGTTTGACAGGGAATCCCGGGGAGCTGTTTTTT
CASSLTGNPGELFF
>NA|TRBJ2-1|TRBV5-4|NA|18
TGTGCCAGCACCCTGAGACTAGATCGGGTTAGGGTGGGCAATGAGCAGTTCTTC
CASTLRLDRVRVGNEQFF
>NA|TRBJ1-2|TRBV9|many|13
TGTGCCAGCAGTGCAAAGGGTGGCCTTGGCTACACCTTC
CASSAKGGLGYTF
>TRBD1|TRBJ1-2|TRBV6-1|NA|12
TGTGCCAGCAGCGACAGGGGCGTGGGCTACACCTTC
CASSDRGVGYTF
>NA|TRBJ1-6|TRBV29-1|few|14
TGCAGCGTCCGAAGGGACTCCTATAATTCACCCCTCCACTTT
CSVRRDSYNSPLHF
>NA|TRBJ1-5|TRBV5-1|few|15
TGCGCCAGCAGCACGGGACCCCTTAGCAATCAGCCCCAGCATTTT
CASSTGPLSNQPQHF
>NA|TRBJ2-5|TRBV7-9|NA|14
TGTGCCAGCACCTCGCCCGCCCCCCAGGAGGCCCAGTACTTC
CASTSPAPQEAQYF
>TRBD1|TRBJ1-2|TRBV6-6|many|17
TGTGCCAGCAGTTACTCGATCAGACCGGGACAGGCGTATGGCTACACCTTC
CASSYSIRPGQAYGYTF
>TRBD2|TRBJ2-1|TRBV20-1|few|15
TGCAGTGCTCTGGCCGGCGGGAGTTCCTACAATGAGCAGTTCTTC
CSALAGGSSYNEQFF